This is a list of T cell receptor beta chains from one sample in a study of blood T cell repertoires in COVID-19. Assay: immunoSEQ multiplex PCR; the TCRdb copy retains only in-frame clones and omits some. Here the sample spans approximately 280,000 clones, 89% being singletons. The sequencing sample was made of peripheral blood. Receptors were obtained from a middle-aged man with acute or convalescent COVID-19. Both conserved end residues are part of each CDR3. A D gene is named only where the DNA matches it firmly. Not every row has a clone size; where given, it reads once, few, many or a size class.

DNA: TGTGCCTGGAGCCGACTACAGGGAACTAACTATGGCTACACCTTC
CDR3: CAWSRLQGTNYGYTF
J: TRBJ1-2
V: TRBV30
D: NA
size: NA

DNA: TGCAGCGTACGCGGGGGCGCGAACACCGGGGAGCTGTTTTTT
CDR3: CSVRGGANTGELFF
J: TRBJ2-2
V: TRBV29-1
D: NA
size: NA

DNA: TGTGCCAGTCGGACAGGGGACTACGAGCAGTACTTC
CDR3: CASRTGDYEQYF
J: TRBJ2-7
V: TRBV19
D: TRBD1
size: NA

DNA: TGTGCCTGTTTTCGACTCAGGGTCTCTGCTTTCTTT
CDR3: CACFRLRVSAFF
J: TRBJ1-1
V: TRBV30
D: NA
size: many

DNA: TGTGCCAGCAGCTTAGGGCAGGGGACCGGGGAGCTGTTTTTT
CDR3: CASSLGQGTGELFF
J: TRBJ2-2
V: TRBV7-8
D: NA
size: NA

DNA: TGTGCCAGCTCACTATCGGACAGGGGAGGTAGTGAAAAACTGTTTTTT
CDR3: CASSLSDRGGSEKLFF
J: TRBJ1-4
V: TRBV18
D: TRBD1
size: NA

DNA: TGTGCCAGCAGCCAAGTAGGATTGGGCAACCAAGAGACCCAGTACTTC
CDR3: CASSQVGLGNQETQYF
J: TRBJ2-5
V: TRBV4-2
D: NA
size: NA

DNA: TGTGCCAGCAGGGACAGGGCTGGAAACACCATATATTTT
CDR3: CASRDRAGNTIYF
J: TRBJ1-3
V: TRBV19
D: TRBD1
size: NA

DNA: TGTGCCAGCAGCTACCTGACTAGCGGGGGGGATACGCAGTATTTT
CDR3: CASSYLTSGGDTQYF
J: TRBJ2-3
V: TRBV5-8
D: TRBD2
size: NA

DNA: TGTGCCAGCAGGTTCTTTCCCGGGAGGGAGGTGAACACCGGGGAGCTGTTTTTT
CDR3: CASRFFPGREVNTGELFF
J: TRBJ2-2
V: TRBV2
D: TRBD2
size: NA

DNA: TGTGCCAGCAGCCAAGAATCCCCCGGGATGGGCGGGGAGCTGTTTTTT
CDR3: CASSQESPGMGGELFF
J: TRBJ2-2
V: TRBV3-1/TRBV3-2
D: NA
size: NA

DNA: TGTGCCAGCAGTTACTCTGGGGAGAACGGCTACACCTTC
CDR3: CASSYSGENGYTF
J: TRBJ1-2
V: TRBV6-6
D: NA
size: NA

DNA: TGCGCCAGCCTTGGGCCAGCCGACACCGGGGAGCTGTTTTTT
CDR3: CASLGPADTGELFF
J: TRBJ2-2
V: TRBV5-1
D: NA
size: NA

DNA: TGTGCCAGCAGCCCTCGCCAGGGAGGGGGCCAAGAGACCCAGTACTTC
CDR3: CASSPRQGGGQETQYF
J: TRBJ2-5
V: TRBV9
D: NA
size: NA

DNA: TGTGCCAGCCTACGGGGGGAAATCTACGAGCAGTACTTC
CDR3: CASLRGEIYEQYF
J: TRBJ2-7
V: TRBV6-5
D: TRBD2
size: NA